These T cell receptor beta chains were read from a single sample in a study of cytomegalovirus exposure and HLA in healthy donors. Method: immunoSEQ multiplex PCR; TCRdb's copy keeps in-frame clones and lacks some. The table lists nearly 200,000 clones. The sample was PBMCs. These receptors all come from a boy aged 5-17 years in good health and CMV-seronegative. The CDR3 runs from the conserved cysteine through the conserved F or W. A D gene is named only where the DNA matches it firmly.

CDR3: CASSVARDYEQYF; DNA: TGTGCCAGCAGCGTGGCGCGGGACTACGAGCAGTACTTC; D: -; J: TRBJ2-7; V: TRBV7-3
CDR3: CSVEFPSYYNEQFF; DNA: TGCAGCGTTGAATTCCCCAGTTACTACAATGAGCAGTTCTTC; D: -; J: TRBJ2-1; V: TRBV29-1
CDR3: CASSQVAGEEQFF; DNA: TGCGCCAGCAGCCAAGTAGCAGGGGAGGAGCAGTTCTTC; D: -; J: TRBJ2-1; V: TRBV4-1
CDR3: CASSDTQGALRGYTF; DNA: TGTGCCAGCAGCGACACACAGGGGGCCCTTCGTGGCTACACCTTC; D: TRBD1; J: TRBJ1-2; V: TRBV9
CDR3: CASSQLGLPGYEQYF; DNA: TGCGCCAGCAGCCAACTGGGACTACCTGGCTACGAGCAGTACTTC; D: TRBD2; J: TRBJ2-7; V: TRBV4-1
CDR3: CASSPTWEEPYEQYF; DNA: TGTGCCAGCAGCCCAACGTGGGAGGAGCCCTACGAGCAGTACTTC; D: -; J: TRBJ2-7; V: TRBV4-2
CDR3: CASSLETGPRTNGELFF; DNA: TGTGCCAGCAGCTTAGAGACGGGCCCGCGGACAAACGGGGAGCTGTTTTTT; D: -; J: TRBJ2-2; V: TRBV7-2
CDR3: CASSPLGGGVTDTQYF; DNA: TGTGCCAGCAGCCCCCTGGGGGGGGGCGTAACAGATACGCAGTATTTT; D: -; J: TRBJ2-3; V: TRBV9
CDR3: CASSVSAPDSNTEAFF; DNA: TGTGCCAGCAGCGTAAGTGCCCCAGATTCGAACACTGAAGCTTTCTTT; D: -; J: TRBJ1-1; V: TRBV9
CDR3: CASRGQGNFQETQYF; DNA: TGCGCCAGCAGAGGACAGGGAAACTTCCAAGAGACCCAGTACTTC; D: TRBD1; J: TRBJ2-5; V: TRBV5-1
CDR3: CASSLGLAGKQYF; DNA: TGTGCCAGCAGCCTCGGACTAGCGGGGAAGCAGTACTTC; D: TRBD2; J: TRBJ2-7; V: TRBV7-3
CDR3: CASSLLGRQEKISPLHF; DNA: TGTGCCAGCAGCCTCCTCGGCAGACAGGAGAAAATTTCACCCCTCCACTTT; D: -; J: TRBJ1-6; V: TRBV13
CDR3: CASSPGLGTGGNEQFF; DNA: TGTGCTAGCAGCCCGGGCTTGGGGACAGGGGGCAATGAGCAGTTCTTC; D: TRBD1; J: TRBJ2-1; V: TRBV7-7
CDR3: CASTDRITTGELFF; DNA: TGCGCCAGTACCGACAGGATTACCACCGGGGAGCTGTTTTTT; D: -; J: TRBJ2-2; V: TRBV10-2
CDR3: CASSFGTGGPRSYEQYF; DNA: TGTGCCAGCAGTTTTGGGACAGGGGGCCCAAGATCCTACGAGCAGTACTTC; D: TRBD1; J: TRBJ2-7; V: TRBV27
CDR3: CSATRDSGYTF; DNA: TGCAGTGCTACCCGGGACTCTGGCTACACCTTC; D: -; J: TRBJ1-2; V: TRBV20-1
CDR3: CAWSVIRGNEQFF; DNA: TGTGCCTGGAGTGTAATCAGGGGTAATGAGCAGTTCTTC; D: -; J: TRBJ2-1; V: TRBV30
CDR3: CASGPTGRHTQYF; DNA: TGTGCCAGCGGACCAACAGGGCGCCATACGCAGTATTTT; D: -; J: TRBJ2-3; V: TRBV11-1
CDR3: CASSSRGVLIGETQYF; DNA: TGTGCCAGCAGCTCTAGGGGTGTACTGATCGGGGAGACCCAGTACTTC; D: -; J: TRBJ2-5; V: TRBV5-4
CDR3: CASSQEQGGSPLHF; DNA: TGTGCCAGCAGCCAAGAACAGGGTGGTTCACCCCTCCACTTT; D: -; J: TRBJ1-6; V: TRBV14
CDR3: CASRPSGRDRGYEQYF; DNA: TGTGCCAGCAGACCCTCGGGCCGGGACAGGGGCTACGAGCAGTACTTC; D: TRBD1; J: TRBJ2-7; V: TRBV7-8
CDR3: CASSHPGRNTGELFF; DNA: TGCGCCAGCAGCCATCCGGGTAGGAACACCGGGGAGCTGTTTTTT; D: -; J: TRBJ2-2; V: TRBV4-1
CDR3: CASSLGVAGELFF; DNA: TGCGCCAGCAGCTTGGGAGTGGCCGGGGAGCTGTTTTTT; D: -; J: TRBJ2-2; V: TRBV5-1
CDR3: CASSFRGGQGDTQYF; DNA: TGTGCCAGCAGCTTTCGGGGGGGGCAGGGAGATACGCAGTATTTT; D: TRBD2; J: TRBJ2-3; V: TRBV7-7
CDR3: CSVGDRGAQETQYF; DNA: TGCAGCGTGGGGGACCGGGGGGCTCAAGAGACCCAGTACTTC; D: -; J: TRBJ2-5; V: TRBV29-1
CDR3: CASSSLAGVPYNEQFF; DNA: TGTGCCAGCAGCTCACTAGCGGGGGTACCCTACAATGAGCAGTTCTTC; D: TRBD2; J: TRBJ2-1; V: TRBV5-4
CDR3: CASSPRAGETQYF; DNA: TGTGCCAGCAGTCCCCGAGCGGGAGAGACCCAGTACTTC; D: -; J: TRBJ2-5; V: TRBV6-4
CDR3: CASSLGQGKADTQYF; DNA: TGCGCCAGCAGCCTCGGACAGGGGAAAGCAGATACGCAGTATTTT; D: TRBD1; J: TRBJ2-3; V: TRBV5-1
CDR3: CASRNRYQETQYF; DNA: TGTGCCAGTAGAAACAGATACCAAGAGACCCAGTACTTC; D: -; J: TRBJ2-5; V: TRBV19
CDR3: CASSLSQGLEQYF; DNA: TGTGCCAGCAGCTTGTCACAGGGGTTAGAGCAGTACTTC; D: TRBD1; J: TRBJ2-7; V: TRBV5-8
CDR3: CSAQDSSEQYF; DNA: TGCAGTGCTCAGGACAGCAGTGAGCAGTACTTC; D: -; J: TRBJ2-7; V: TRBV20-1
CDR3: CASSQRTGFYEQYF; DNA: TGTGCCAGCAGCCAACGGACAGGGTTCTACGAGCAGTACTTC; D: TRBD1; J: TRBJ2-7; V: TRBV13
CDR3: CASSKNDRSNYGYTF; DNA: TGTGCCAGCAGCAAAAATGACAGGTCTAACTATGGCTACACCTTC; D: -; J: TRBJ1-2; V: TRBV5-4
CDR3: CASSARGGNEKLFF; DNA: TGTGCCAGCAGTGCAAGGGGAGGAAATGAAAAACTGTTTTTT; D: -; J: TRBJ1-4; V: TRBV2
CDR3: CASSDLLAGRVDTQYF; DNA: TGTGCCAGCAGTGATCTCCTAGCGGGTCGCGTAGATACGCAGTATTTT; D: TRBD2; J: TRBJ2-3; V: TRBV2
CDR3: CASSSSLRDSRTGELFF; DNA: TGTGCCAGCAGCTCTTCCCTCCGGGACAGCCGTACCGGGGAGCTGTTTTTT; D: TRBD1; J: TRBJ2-2; V: TRBV7-3
CDR3: CSASYNEQFF; DNA: TGCAGTGCTAGTTATAATGAGCAGTTCTTC; D: -; J: TRBJ2-1; V: TRBV20-1
CDR3: CASGCTPNTEAFF; DNA: TGTGCTAGTGGTTGTACACCGAACACTGAAGCTTTCTTT; D: -; J: TRBJ1-1; V: TRBV12-5
CDR3: CAARGMSLTRGNEQFF; DNA: TGTGCCGCCAGGGGGATGAGCCTTACCCGAGGCAATGAGCAGTTCTTC; D: TRBD1; J: TRBJ2-1; V: TRBV27
CDR3: CASSYTDYGYTF; DNA: TGTGCCAGCAGTTACACGGACTATGGCTACACCTTC; D: -; J: TRBJ1-2; V: TRBV6-6
CDR3: CASSAGGQETQYF; DNA: TGTGCCAGCAGCGCGGGCGGGCAAGAGACCCAGTACTTC; D: -; J: TRBJ2-5; V: TRBV9
CDR3: CASSQEPSGPSTDTQYF; DNA: TGCGCCAGCAGCCAAGAGCCCAGCGGGCCTAGCACAGATACGCAGTATTTT; D: -; J: TRBJ2-3; V: TRBV4-1
CDR3: CASSLAGGSNQPQHF; DNA: TGTGCCAGCAGTTTGGCAGGTGGGAGCAATCAGCCCCAGCATTTT; D: -; J: TRBJ1-5; V: TRBV28
CDR3: CASSPGTSDSNEQFF; DNA: TGTGCCAGCAGCCCCGGGACTAGCGACAGCAATGAGCAGTTCTTC; D: TRBD2; J: TRBJ2-1; V: TRBV5-6
CDR3: CASSLWPVYNSPLHF; DNA: TGTGCCAGCAGTTTATGGCCGGTCTATAATTCACCCCTCCACTTT; D: -; J: TRBJ1-6; V: TRBV28
CDR3: CASSRRDNEQFF; DNA: TGTGCCAGCAGCCGCCGGGACAATGAGCAGTTCTTC; D: -; J: TRBJ2-1; V: TRBV27